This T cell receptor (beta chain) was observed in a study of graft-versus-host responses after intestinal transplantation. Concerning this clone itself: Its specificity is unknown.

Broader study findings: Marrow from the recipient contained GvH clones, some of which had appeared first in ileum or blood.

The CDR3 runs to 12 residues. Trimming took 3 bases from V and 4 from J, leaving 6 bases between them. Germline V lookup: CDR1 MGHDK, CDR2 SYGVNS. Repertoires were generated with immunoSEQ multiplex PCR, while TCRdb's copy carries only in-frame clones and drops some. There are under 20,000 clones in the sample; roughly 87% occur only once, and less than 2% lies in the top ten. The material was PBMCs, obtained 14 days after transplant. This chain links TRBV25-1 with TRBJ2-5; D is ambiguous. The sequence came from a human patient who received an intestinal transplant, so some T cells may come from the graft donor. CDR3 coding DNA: TGTGCCAGCAGTGATTGGTCAGAGACCCAGTACTTC. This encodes CASSDWSETQYF.